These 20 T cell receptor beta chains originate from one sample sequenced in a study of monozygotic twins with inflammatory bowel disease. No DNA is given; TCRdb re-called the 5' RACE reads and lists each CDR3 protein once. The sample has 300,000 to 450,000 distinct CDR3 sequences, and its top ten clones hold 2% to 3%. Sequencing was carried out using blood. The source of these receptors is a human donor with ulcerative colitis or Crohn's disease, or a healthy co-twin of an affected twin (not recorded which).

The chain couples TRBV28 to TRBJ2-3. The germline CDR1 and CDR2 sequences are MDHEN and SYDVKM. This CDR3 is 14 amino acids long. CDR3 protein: CASSFVAGTDTQYF.

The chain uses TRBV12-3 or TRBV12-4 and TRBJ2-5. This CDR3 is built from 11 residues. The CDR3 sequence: CASVQQETQYF.

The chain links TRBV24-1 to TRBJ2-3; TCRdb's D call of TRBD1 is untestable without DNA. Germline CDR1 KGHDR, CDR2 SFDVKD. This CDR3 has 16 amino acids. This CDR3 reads CATSDPYPQQGHTQYF.

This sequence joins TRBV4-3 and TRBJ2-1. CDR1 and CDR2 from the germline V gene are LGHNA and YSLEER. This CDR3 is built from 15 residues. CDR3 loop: CASSRDIGVYNEQFF.

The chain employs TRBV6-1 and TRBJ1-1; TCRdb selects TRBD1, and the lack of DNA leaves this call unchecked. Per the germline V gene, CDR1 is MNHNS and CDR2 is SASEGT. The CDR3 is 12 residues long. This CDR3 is CASSERGTEAFF.

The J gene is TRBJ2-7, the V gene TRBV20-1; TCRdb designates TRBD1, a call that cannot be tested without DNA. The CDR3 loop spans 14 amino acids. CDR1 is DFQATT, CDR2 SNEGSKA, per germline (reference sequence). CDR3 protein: CSAREETVTYEQYF.

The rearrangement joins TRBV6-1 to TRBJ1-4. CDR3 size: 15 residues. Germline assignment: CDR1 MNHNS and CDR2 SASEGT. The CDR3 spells CASSERSALNEKLFF.

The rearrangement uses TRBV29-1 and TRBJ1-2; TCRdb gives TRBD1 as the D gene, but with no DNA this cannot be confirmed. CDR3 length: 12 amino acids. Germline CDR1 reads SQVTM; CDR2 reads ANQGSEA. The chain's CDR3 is CSAGDPRAGYTF.

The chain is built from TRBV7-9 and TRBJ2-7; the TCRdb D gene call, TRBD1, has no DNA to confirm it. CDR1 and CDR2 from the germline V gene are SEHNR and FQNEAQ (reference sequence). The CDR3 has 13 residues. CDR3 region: CASSVGQTNEQYF. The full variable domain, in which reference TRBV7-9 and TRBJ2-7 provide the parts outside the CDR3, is DTGVSQNPRHKITKRGQNVTFRCDPISEHNRLYWYRQTLGQGPEFLTYFQNEAQLEKSRLLSDRFSAERPKGSFSTLEIQRTEQGDSAMYLCASSVGQTNEQYFGPGTRLTVT.

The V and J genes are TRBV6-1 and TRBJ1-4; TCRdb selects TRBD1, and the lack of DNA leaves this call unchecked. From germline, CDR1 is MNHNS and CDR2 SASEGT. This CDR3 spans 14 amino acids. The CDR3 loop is CASSPDRLMGKLFF.

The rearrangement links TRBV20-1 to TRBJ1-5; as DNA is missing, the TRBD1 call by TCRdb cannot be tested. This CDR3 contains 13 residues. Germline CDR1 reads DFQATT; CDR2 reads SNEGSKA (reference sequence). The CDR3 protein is CSTRTGGNQPQHF.

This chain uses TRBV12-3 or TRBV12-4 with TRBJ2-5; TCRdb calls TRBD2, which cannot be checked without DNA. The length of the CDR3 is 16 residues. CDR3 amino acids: CASSAARGIKQETQYF.

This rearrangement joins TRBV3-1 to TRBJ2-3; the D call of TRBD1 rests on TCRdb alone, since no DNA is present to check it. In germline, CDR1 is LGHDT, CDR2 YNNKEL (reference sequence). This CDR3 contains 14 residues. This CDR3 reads CASSLQGRRDTQYF.

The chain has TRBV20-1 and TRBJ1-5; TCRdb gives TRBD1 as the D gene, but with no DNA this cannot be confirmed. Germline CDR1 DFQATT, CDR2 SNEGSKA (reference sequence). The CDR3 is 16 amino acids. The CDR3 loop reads CSASPFRGLANQPQHF.

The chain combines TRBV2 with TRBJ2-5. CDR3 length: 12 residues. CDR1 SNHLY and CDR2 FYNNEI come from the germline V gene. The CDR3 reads CASTQYQETQYF.

The CDR3 loop is CASRSRGRRENYGYTF. The chain employs TRBV12-3 or TRBV12-4 and TRBJ1-2; the TCRdb call, TRBD1, lacks DNA for checking. The CDR3 covers 16 residues.

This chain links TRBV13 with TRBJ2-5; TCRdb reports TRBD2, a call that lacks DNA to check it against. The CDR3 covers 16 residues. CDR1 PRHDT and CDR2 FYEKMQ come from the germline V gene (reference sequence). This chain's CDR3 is CASSPSRTSFAETQYF.

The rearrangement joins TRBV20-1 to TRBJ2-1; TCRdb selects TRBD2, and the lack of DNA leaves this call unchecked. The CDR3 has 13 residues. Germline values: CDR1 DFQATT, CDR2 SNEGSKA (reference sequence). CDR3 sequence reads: CSARQGGYNEQFF.

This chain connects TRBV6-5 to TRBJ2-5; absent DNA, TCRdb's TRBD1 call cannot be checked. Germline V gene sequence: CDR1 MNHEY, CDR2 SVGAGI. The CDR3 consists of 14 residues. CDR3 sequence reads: CASSYHRGQETQYF.

CDR3 loop: CASSLRGTGGAFF. The chain joins TRBV4-3 to TRBJ1-1; checking the TCRdb D call of TRBD1 is not possible without DNA. The germline gives CDR1 LGHNA, CDR2 YSLEER. The CDR3 length is 13 residues.